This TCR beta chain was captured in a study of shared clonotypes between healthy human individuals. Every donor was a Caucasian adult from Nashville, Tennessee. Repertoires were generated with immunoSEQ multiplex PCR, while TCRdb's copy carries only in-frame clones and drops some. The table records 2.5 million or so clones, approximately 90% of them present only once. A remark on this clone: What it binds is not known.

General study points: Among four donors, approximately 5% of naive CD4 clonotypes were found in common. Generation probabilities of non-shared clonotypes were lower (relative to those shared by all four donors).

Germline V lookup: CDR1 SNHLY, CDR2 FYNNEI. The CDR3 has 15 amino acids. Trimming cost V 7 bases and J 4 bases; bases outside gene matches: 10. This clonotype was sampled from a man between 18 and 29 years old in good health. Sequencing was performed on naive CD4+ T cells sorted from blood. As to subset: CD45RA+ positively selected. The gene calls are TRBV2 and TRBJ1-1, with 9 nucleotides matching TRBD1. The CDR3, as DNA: TGTGCCAGCACTTCGCACGGACAGGGGATCACTGAAGCTTTCTTT. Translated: CASTSHGQGITEAFF. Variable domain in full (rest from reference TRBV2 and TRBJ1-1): EPEVTQTPSHQVTQMGQEVILRCVPISNHLYFYWYRQILGQKVEFLVSFYNNEISEKSEIFDDQFSVERPDGSNFTLKIRSTKLEDSAMYFCASTSHGQGITEAFFGQGTRLTVV.